A single sample gave rise to the 14 T cell receptor beta chains below, sequenced in a study of blood T cell repertoires in COVID-19. The repertoire was sequenced with immunoSEQ multiplex PCR; TCRdb's copy has only in-frame clones and lacks some. In the table there are 65,000 or so clones, roughly four fifths of which are singletons. Sequencing was done on a sample of peripheral blood. Receptor source: an elderly man with acute or convalescent COVID-19.

This clone occurred a few times. V and J are TRBV10-3 and TRBJ2-1; D unresolved. CDR1 and CDR2 from the germline V gene are ENHRY and SYGVKD. Trimming shortened V by 6 bases and J by 2 bases, and 11 bases separated the two germline ends. The CDR3 contains 14 residues. CDR3 nucleotides: TGTGCCATCAGAGAGGAGTACGCCTACAATGAGCAGTTCTTC. Protein sequence: CAIREEYAYNEQFF.

This CDR3 reads CASTGTGGNEQYF. CDR3 DNA: TGTGCCAGCACCGGGACAGGGGGGAACGAGCAGTACTTC. This rearrangement joins TRBV2 to TRBJ2-7, with TRBD1 matching over 11 bases. Germline CDR1 is SNHLY and CDR2 is FYNNEI. The CDR3 length is 13 residues. V was clipped by 7 bases and J by 5 bases; unmatched bases: 4.

The CDR3 region has the DNA TGTGCCAGCAGCCTCTCAGGCGGGTTGGATACGCAGTATTTT. Protein product: CASSLSGGLDTQYF. The chain combines TRBV3-1 (or the pseudogene TRBV3-2) with TRBJ2-3; D possibly corresponds to TRBD2 (5 bases). Germline V gene sequence: CDR1 LGHDT, CDR2 YNNKEL (reference sequence). Trimming cost V 4 bases and J 6 bases, with 14 bases left between them. The CDR3 sequence is 14 residues long.

CDR3 nucleotide sequence: TGTGCCAGCTCCATTAGCGGGGGGGCCGAAGGGTACTTC. Protein: CASSISGGAEGYF. This chain joins TRBV18 and TRBJ2-7, with 11 nucleotides matching TRBD2. The length of the CDR3 is 13 residues. Trimming took 6 bases from V and 12 from J; bases not matched to a gene: 10. Germline V gene data show CDR1 as KGHSH and CDR2 as LQKENI.

This clone was detected a few times. This sequence joins TRBV11-2 and TRBJ2-2; D is ambiguous. Trimming removed 1 base at V and 4 bases at J, with 10 bases between. The germline CDR1 and CDR2 sequences are SGHAT and FQNNGV. The CDR3 extends over 15 amino acids. Here the CDR3 DNA reads TGTGCCAGCAGCTTAGTGGCAGGTGGCACCGGGGAGCTGTTTTTT. Protein sequence: CASSLVAGGTGELFF.

The chain recombines TRBV24-1 with TRBJ1-5; D uncertain. Germline values: CDR1 KGHDR, CDR2 SFDVKD. Trimming stripped 8 bases from V and 7 bases from J, with 20 bases between. The CDR3 covers 15 residues. The CDR3 reads CATKNEPEVGQPQHF. DNA of the CDR3: TGTGCCACCAAAAACGAGCCCGAGGTTGGACAGCCCCAGCATTTT.

This sequence joins TRBV2 and TRBJ1-2; TRBD1 is a possible D gene (6 bases). Trimming took 6 bases from V and 1 from J, leaving 15 bases between them. The CDR3 sequence is 15 residues long. Germline CDR1 reads SNHLY; CDR2 reads FYNNEI. CDR3 sequence: CASRDSSNLNYGYTF. In DNA, the CDR3 is TGTGCCAGCAGGGACAGCTCCAACCTTAACTATGGCTACACCTTC.

The chain combines TRBV18 with TRBJ2-5, with D unclear. The CDR3 covers 14 residues. V was trimmed by 3 bases and J by 5 bases, leaving 13 bases between them. Per germline, CDR1 KGHSH and CDR2 LQKENI. This CDR3 is CASSPQAHSETQYF. In DNA, the CDR3 is TGTGCCAGCTCACCCCAGGCCCACTCGGAGACCCAGTACTTC.

Here the CDR3 DNA reads TGTGCCAGCAGTGGACACGGTGAGCAGTTCTTC. Translating gives CASSGHGEQFF. The rearrangement joins TRBV6-6 to TRBJ2-1; tentatively, D is TRBD1 (5 bases). V shed 5 bases and J shed 9 bases, with 8 bases lying between them. Germline V gene lookup returns CDR1 MNHNY and CDR2 SVGAGI (reference sequence). The CDR3 is 11 residues long.

The CDR3 nucleotides are TGTGCCAGCAGTCCACAGGGATTTCCCTACAATGAGCAGTTCTTC. Amino acids: CASSPQGFPYNEQFF. The rearrangement links TRBV6-5 to TRBJ2-1; D possibly corresponds to TRBD1 (6 bases). CDR1 is MNHEY and CDR2 is SVGAGI in the germline V gene. V was trimmed by 5 bases and J by 2 bases, leaving 13 bases between them. This CDR3 contains 15 residues.

This clone came up once. The rearrangement joins TRBV30 to TRBJ1-1; possible D gene TRBD1, 6 bases. This CDR3 is built from 13 residues. Germline V gene sequence: CDR1 GTSNPN, CDR2 SVGIG (reference sequence). Trimming stripped 0 bases from V and 3 bases from J, with 8 bases between. CDR3 in DNA: TGTGCCTGGAGTGTAAGACAGGACACTGAAGCTTTCTTT. This codes for CAWSVRQDTEAFF.

This chain links TRBV6-5 with TRBJ1-2; 7 nucleotides align to TRBD1. The CDR3 covers 14 residues. The V segment lost 7 bases and the J segment 7 bases; nucleotides outside the gene matches: 12. Per germline, CDR1 MNHEY and CDR2 SVGAGI. CDR3 bases: TGTGCCAGCACCCTAGGCCCTTACAGGGGTGGCTACACCTTC. This translates into CASTLGPYRGGYTF.

This chain links TRBV5-1 with TRBJ2-3; 13 bases match TRBD2. The CDR3 sequence is 16 residues long. J lost 3 bases, V lost 5 bases, and 6 bases had no gene match. The V gene's germline CDR1 is SGHRS and CDR2 YFSETQ. The CDR3 sequence: CASRATSGGGTDTQYF. CDR3 coding DNA: TGCGCCAGCAGAGCAACTAGCGGGGGGGGAACAGATACGCAGTATTTT.

This rearrangement joins TRBV5-4 to TRBJ2-7, with 8 bases that match TRBD1. The CDR3 is 14 amino acids. Germline loops: CDR1 SGHNT, CDR2 YYREEE (reference sequence). V trimming: 4 bases; J trimming: 2 bases; junction bases outside the gene matches: 5. CDR3 in amino acids: CASSPGTGPYEQYF. CDR3 nucleotide sequence: TGTGCCAGCAGCCCCGGGACAGGACCCTACGAGCAGTACTTC.